This paragraph covers one T cell receptor beta chain sequence. These data come from a study of T cell changes during pregnancy in multiple sclerosis. The CDR3 consists of 14 residues. The germline gives CDR1 GTSNPN, CDR2 SVGIG (reference sequence). Trimming cost V 4 bases and J 4 bases; bases outside gene matches: 9. The repertoire was sequenced with immunoSEQ multiplex PCR; TCRdb's copy has only in-frame clones and lacks some. The table shows 90,000 to 95,000 clones, with approximately 92% occurring only once. The sequence came from a female donor with multiple sclerosis, enrolled in a pregnancy study. Sequencing used peripheral blood, obtained in the first trimester of pregnancy. The J gene is TRBJ1-2, the V gene TRBV30; TRBD1 aligns across 7 bases. The CDR3 sequence: CAWNTGATPYGYTF. The CDR3, as DNA: TGTGCCTGGAATACAGGGGCAACCCCCTATGGCTACACCTTC.